The 19 T cell receptor beta chains below were found in one sample sequenced in a study of control samples from healthy donors and cancer patients. The assay was immunoSEQ multiplex PCR, and TCRdb's table has in-frame clones only and misses some. The profile shows more than 70,000 clones, approximately 90% of them singletons. The sample taken for sequencing was blood. The receptors originated from a woman under 40 in good health.

The chain employs TRBV5-1 and TRBJ2-1; D call uncertain. CDR1 is SGHRS and CDR2 is YFSETQ in the germline V gene. This CDR3 spans 14 amino acids. V was trimmed by 0 bases and J by 6 bases, leaving 10 bases between them. CDR3 amino acids: CASSLEGTGNEQFF. CDR3 bases: TGCGCCAGCAGCTTGGAGGGTACCGGCAATGAGCAGTTCTTC.

J is TRBJ1-2 and V is TRBV19, with TRBD1 identical over 9 bases. This CDR3 region has 13 residues. V lost 8 bases and J lost 3; bases outside the gene matches: 4. Germline values: CDR1 LNHDA, CDR2 SQIVND (reference sequence). The CDR3 region is CASRTGVDYGYTF. As DNA, the CDR3 is TGTGCCAGTCGGACAGGGGTGGACTATGGCTACACCTTC.

With regard to this clone: The sample carries other DNA sequences with the same CDR3. This chain uses TRBV7-2 with TRBJ2-7, with TRBD2 identical over 8 bases. CDR1 and CDR2 (germline): SGHTA, FQGNSA. The CDR3 loop spans 18 amino acids. V lost 5 bases and J lost 2; bases outside the gene matches: 17. Here the CDR3 DNA reads TGTGCCAGCAGCACTTATATAGGGGCGGGGGGTCCTACCTACGAGCAGTACTTC. Translated, it gives CASSTYIGAGGPTYEQYF.

This clone was counted a few times. V and J are TRBV5-1 and TRBJ2-1, with 10 bases fitting TRBD2. After removal of 2 bases from V and 5 bases from J, the junction contained 16 bases not matched to a gene. The CDR3 contains 19 residues. CDR1 is SGHRS and CDR2 is YFSETQ in the germline V gene. CDR3 region: CASSLRPGLATSTDNEQFF. The DNA for the CDR3 is TGCGCCAGCAGCTTAAGACCGGGACTAGCGACTTCTACCGACAATGAGCAGTTCTTC.

The genes are TRBV4-1 and TRBJ2-7; D is ambiguous. CDR1 and CDR2 (germline): MGHRA, YSYEKL. CDR3 length: 15 residues. V lost 0 bases and J 2 bases, leaving 11 bases between the germline ends. The CDR3 reads CASSQDRTGTYEQYF. Here the CDR3 DNA reads TGCGCCAGCAGCCAAGATAGGACCGGCACCTACGAGCAGTACTTC.

This chain connects TRBV5-1 to TRBJ2-2; TRBD2 agrees at 15 bases. Germline loops: CDR1 SGHRS, CDR2 YFSETQ. The CDR3 spans 18 residues. Trimming at V came to 3 bases and at J to 0 bases, leaving 3 bases not matched to a gene. CDR3 nucleotides: TGCGCCAGCAGCTGGGGACTAGCGGGGGGCGCGAACACCGGGGAGCTGTTTTTT. Protein sequence: CASSWGLAGGANTGELFF.

The chain couples TRBV5-6 to TRBJ2-7; D assignment may be TRBD1 or TRBD2 (5 bases each). V lost 4 bases and J lost 2, with 19 bases in between. The CDR3 spans 16 residues. Germline CDR1 SGHDT, CDR2 YYEEEE. The CDR3 sequence is CASSPERGRPTYEQYF. The CDR3 DNA is TGTGCCAGCAGCCCGGAGAGGGGCAGGCCTACCTACGAGCAGTACTTC.

This sequence joins TRBV5-4 and TRBJ2-3; 7 bases line up with TRBD1. Germline V CDR1 and CDR2: SGHNT, YYREEE (reference sequence). After removal of 1 base from V and 3 bases from J, the junction contained 5 bases not matched to a gene. The CDR3 is made up of 15 amino acids. The CDR3 is CASSLSQGVTDTQYF. The CDR3 DNA sequence: TGTGCCAGCAGCTTGTCCCAGGGGGTGACAGATACGCAGTATTTT. The full variable domain, completed using reference TRBV5-4 and TRBJ2-3, is ETGVTQSPTHLIKTRGQQVTLRCSSQSGHNTVSWYQQALGQGPQFIFQYYREEENGRGNFPPRFSGLQFPNYSSELNVNALELDDSALYLCASSLSQGVTDTQYFGPGTRLTVL.

V is TRBV4-1 and J is TRBJ1-1; D is unclear. The CDR3 length is 13 residues. Germline loops: CDR1 MGHRA, CDR2 YSYEKL. Trimming left V 3 bases short and J 1 base short, with 6 bases between. CDR3 bases: TGCGCCAGCAGCCATACTCAGAACACTGAAGCTTTCTTT. It translates to CASSHTQNTEAFF.

The V call is TRBV19, the J call TRBJ1-5; a possible D gene is TRBD1 (5 bases). CDR3 length: 13 residues. Trimming cost V 6 bases and J 7 bases, with 13 bases left between them. CDR1 is LNHDA, CDR2 SQIVND, per germline (reference sequence). CDR3 coding DNA: TGTGCCAGTAGAGGGGCAGGATTACAGCCCCAGCATTTT. It encodes CASRGAGLQPQHF.

This clone was counted a single time. The chain carries TRBV6-5 and TRBJ2-5; 7 bases map to TRBD1. Germline V lookup: CDR1 MNHEY, CDR2 SVGAGI. The CDR3 sequence is 13 residues long. V was pared by 7 bases and J by 2 bases, with 4 bases of the junction left unmatched. CDR3 coding DNA: TGTGCCAGCAAATTGACAGGGCAAGAGACCCAGTACTTC. Translating gives CASKLTGQETQYF.

This clone occurred a few times. The rearrangement joins TRBV6-4 to TRBJ2-1; D might be TRBD1 (5 bases). In germline, CDR1 is MRHNA, CDR2 SNTAGT. The length of the CDR3 is 14 residues. V lost 7 bases, J lost 4 bases, and 14 bases lay in between. Written as DNA, the CDR3 is TGTGCCAGCAATCCCGGAAAGGGGTACAATGAGCAGTTCTTC. The encoded protein is CASNPGKGYNEQFF.

V usage is TRBV12-3 or TRBV12-4 and J usage is TRBJ2-7, with a possible D match to TRBD2 (5 bases). The CDR3 sequence is 13 residues long. V lost 3 bases and J 1 base, leaving 7 bases between the germline ends. Here the CDR3 DNA reads TGTGCCAGCAGTTTGGGAGAATCCTACGAGCAGTACTTC. This codes for CASSLGESYEQYF.

J is TRBJ2-2 and V is TRBV11-2; TRBD2 might be the D (5 bases). V lost 1 base, J lost 5 bases, and 17 bases lay in between. The CDR3 has 17 amino acids. Germline V gives CDR1 SGHAT, CDR2 FQNNGV. This CDR3 is CASSLVRTPLETGELFF. The CDR3 DNA sequence: TGTGCCAGCAGCTTAGTTAGGACTCCCCTAGAGACCGGGGAGCTGTTTTTT.

The V call is TRBV19, the J call TRBJ1-3; 7 bases map to TRBD1. Germline trimming cut 6 bases from V and 0 bases from J; bases unmatched to any gene: 5. CDR3 length equals 15 residues. Germline V gene sequence: CDR1 LNHDA, CDR2 SQIVND (reference sequence). The CDR3 DNA is TGTGCCAGTAGGAGAGACAGGGCCTCTGGAAACACCATATATTTT. Amino acid sequence: CASRRDRASGNTIYF.

The genes are TRBV24-1 and TRBJ1-5; D is undetermined. The CDR3 spans 16 residues. Trimming shortened V by 3 bases and J by 3 bases, and 14 bases separated the two germline ends. CDR1 and CDR2 (germline): KGHDR, SFDVKD. The CDR3 sequence is CATSDHRAGFNQPQHF. CDR3 in DNA: TGTGCCACCAGTGATCATCGGGCAGGCTTCAATCAGCCCCAGCATTTT.

The chain links TRBV7-2 to TRBJ1-6; 9 bases align to TRBD1. The CDR3 runs 15 residues. Losses at the gene ends were 5 bases for V and 5 bases for J; bases not matched to a gene: 4. Germline loops: CDR1 SGHTA, CDR2 FQGNSA. Here the CDR3 reads CASSLRTGDNSPLHF. DNA of the CDR3: TGTGCCAGCAGCCTAAGGACAGGGGATAATTCACCCCTCCACTTT.

The J gene is TRBJ2-3, the V gene TRBV5-1; tentatively, D is TRBD2 (7 bases). The CDR3 runs to 14 residues. The germline V gene encodes CDR1 SGHRS and CDR2 YFSETQ. V was cut by 4 bases and J by 2 bases, with 11 bases left in between. The CDR3 sequence: CASSPGGSTDTQYF. As DNA, the CDR3 is TGCGCCAGCAGCCCGGGGGGCTCCACAGATACGCAGTATTTT.

This sequence joins TRBV3-1 (or the pseudogene TRBV3-2) and TRBJ1-3; no clear D gene. The germline CDR1 and CDR2 sequences are LGHDT and YNNKEL (reference sequence). V lost 4 bases to trimming and J lost 0 bases, with 16 bases between them. The CDR3 has 17 amino acids. CDR3 nucleotides: TGTGCCAGCAGCCCATATTCAAGCGTTTTCTCTGGAAACACCATATATTTT. This gives the protein CASSPYSSVFSGNTIYF.